The next 28 T cell receptor beta chains were all read from a single sample in a study of metastatic and nonmetastatic thyroid tumors. Patients were all untreated before their thyroid surgery. TCRdb re-called clones from the PCR reads using MiXCR. The sample lists 30,000 to 40,000 clones, around 23% seen once, with roughly 3.1% in the top ten. Sequenced: tumor tissue. The receptor set was obtained from a male donor with papillary thyroid cancer or a benign thyroid nodule (not recorded which). Some clones in this sample may be carry-over from other donors' samples.

This clone occurred many times. The chain is built from TRBV3-1 and TRBJ2-5, with D unresolved. Germline V gene sequence: CDR1 LGHDT, CDR2 YNNKEL (reference sequence). The CDR3 extends over 16 amino acids. The V end was cut by 1 base, the J end by 1 base, with 13 bases between. Written as DNA, the CDR3 is TGTGCCAGCAGCCAAGGAAAGAGTCCCACCCAAGAGACCCAGTACTTC. Its protein is CASSQGKSPTQETQYF.

This clone was detected many times. The rearrangement links TRBV2 to TRBJ1-5; no reliable D call. CDR3 length equals 13 residues. With 7 bases removed from V and 5 bases from J, the gap between germline ends came to 12 bases. Germline assignment: CDR1 SNHLY and CDR2 FYNNEI. The CDR3 sequence: CASNGRPDQPQHF. CDR3 DNA sequence: TGTGCCAGCAATGGTCGACCTGATCAGCCCCAGCATTTT.

This clone was found many times. The chain links TRBV5-1 to TRBJ1-2, with TRBD1 matching over 7 bases. The CDR3 is 13 amino acids. The V gene end was trimmed by 0 bases and the J gene end by 8 bases; junction bases not matched to a gene: 4. In germline, CDR1 is SGHRS, CDR2 YFSETQ. The CDR3 coding sequence is TGCGCCAGCAGCTTGGAGGGACAGCAAGGCTACACCTTC. Translated, it gives CASSLEGQQGYTF. The full variable domain, with the rest looked up from reference TRBV5-1 and TRBJ1-2, is KAGVTQTPRYLIKTRGQQVTLSCSPISGHRSVSWYQQTPGQGLQFLFEYFSETQRNKGNFPGRFSGRQFSNSRSEMNVSTLELGDSALYLCASSLEGQQGYTFGSGTRLTVV.

In the case of this clone: This may be a read error: a much more frequent sequence differs by one nucleotide. DNA for the CDR3: TGCGCCAGCAGTGTTTGGGCCAATGAGCAGTTCTTC. Its translation: CASSVWANEQFF. The chain employs TRBV10-2 and TRBJ2-1; D gene ambiguous. V lost 4 bases and J lost 6, with 7 bases in between. The CDR3 sequence is 12 residues long. CDR1 is WSHSY, CDR2 SAAADI, per germline.

This clone is categorized as medium-sized. The chain recombines TRBV10-2 with TRBJ2-7; D is uncertain. The germline gives CDR1 WSHSY, CDR2 SAAADI. The CDR3 runs 14 residues. The ends were cut back, 4 bases at V and 4 bases at J, with 14 bases in the middle. The CDR3 DNA is TGCGCCAGCAGTGTGGAGAAGATGGGTTACGAGCAGTACTTC. Residues: CASSVEKMGYEQYF.

The table lists this clone with a few counts. The chain joins TRBV24-1 to TRBJ2-5, with 7 bases identical to TRBD2. In germline, CDR1 is KGHDR, CDR2 SFDVKD. The CDR3 spans 14 residues. The trim removed 4 bases at V and 6 bases at J, leaving 7 bases unmatched. CDR3 bases: TGTGCCACCAGTGACCGCGGGAGTTTACAGACCCAGTACTTC. Translation: CATSDRGSLQTQYF.

The chain is built from TRBV5-1 and TRBJ2-1, with D tentatively TRBD1 or TRBD2 (5 bases each). V was pared by 0 bases and J by 7 bases, with 8 bases between. The CDR3 is 13 amino acids. Germline values: CDR1 SGHRS, CDR2 YFSETQ. CDR3 sequence reads: CASSLGWGNEQFF. For the CDR3, the DNA is TGCGCCAGCAGCTTGGGATGGGGGAATGAGCAGTTCTTC.

This clone was seen ten or more times. With a much larger clone just one base away, this may be a read error. This chain links TRBV28 with TRBJ2-7, with 11 bases fitting TRBD2. CDR1 and CDR2 (germline): MDHEN, SYDVKM. The CDR3 covers 14 residues. Here the CDR3 reads CASRRLAGSYKQYF. CDR3 nucleotides: TGTGCCAGCAGGCGACTAGCGGGGTCCTACAAGCAGTACTTC. The full variable domain, its missing parts supplied by reference TRBV28 and TRBJ2-7, is DVKVTQSSRYLVKRTGEKVFLECVQDMDHENMFWYRQDPGLGLRLIYFSYDVKMKEKGDIPEGYSVSREKKERFSLILESASTNQTSMYLCASRRLAGSYKQYFGPGTRLTVT.

The rearrangement uses TRBV6-1 and TRBJ1-2; D is perhaps TRBD1 (6 bases). This CDR3 is 15 amino acids long. CDR1 MNHNS and CDR2 SASEGT come from the germline V gene. The V end was cut by 8 bases, the J end by 7 bases, with 23 bases between. Here the CDR3 DNA reads TGTGCCAGCTCCCCCCCAGGGGTTTTGGGGATTGGCTACACCTTC. This gives the protein CASSPPGVLGIGYTF.

This clone was counted only a few times. CDR3 sequence (DNA): TGTGCCAGCAGGAGGACTAGCGGGAGGGCCTTAGATACGCAGTATTTT. It translates to CASRRTSGRALDTQYF. The rearrangement uses TRBV6-4 and TRBJ2-3, with 15 positions matching TRBD2. V was pared by 6 bases and J by 5 bases, with 6 bases of the junction left unmatched. Germline-derived CDR1 and CDR2 are MRHNA and SNTAGT. The CDR3 contains 16 residues.

This clone has ten or more counts. This rearrangement joins TRBV7-3 to TRBJ2-3, with D perhaps TRBD1 (6 bases). The CDR3 is 14 residues long. V lost 6 bases, J lost 1 base, and 11 bases lay in between. The germline gives CDR1 SGHTA, CDR2 FQGTGA. The CDR3 DNA is TGTGCCAGCAGTCCACAGGGAGGCACAGATACGCAGTATTTT. It yields the protein CASSPQGGTDTQYF.

By share, this clone ranks as medium-sized. The chain uses TRBV6-1 and TRBJ1-1; D is uncertain. CDR1 MNHNS and CDR2 SASEGT come from the germline V gene. The CDR3 is 11 residues long. The V gene lost 6 bases and the J gene lost 2 bases, with 4 bases spanning the gap. The CDR3 DNA reads as TGTGCCAGCAGATCTAACACTGAAGCTTTCTTT. Encoded protein: CASRSNTEAFF.

The chain uses TRBV20-1 and TRBJ1-5; D may be TRBD1 (5 bases). Germline V lookup: CDR1 DFQATT, CDR2 SNEGSKA (reference sequence). The CDR3 has 13 residues. Trimming took 6 bases from V and 7 from J, leaving 16 bases between them. CDR3 loop: CSAVDEGDQPQHF. The CDR3 coding sequence is TGCAGTGCGGTTGATGAAGGGGACCAGCCCCAGCATTTT.

The gene calls are TRBV6-2 or TRBV6-3 and TRBJ2-7, with D possibly matching TRBD2 (5 bases). Trimming shortened V by 5 bases and J by 3 bases, and 5 bases separated the two germline ends. The CDR3 contains 11 residues. Germline V gene lookup returns CDR1 MNHEY and CDR2 SVGEGT. CDR3 loop: CASSAGYEQYF. In DNA, the CDR3 is TGTGCCAGCAGTGCGGGCTACGAGCAGTACTTC.

At least ten counts were recorded for this clone. This rearrangement joins TRBV2 to TRBJ2-1; D may match TRBD1 or TRBD2 (5 bases each). Germline V gene data show CDR1 as SNHLY and CDR2 as FYNNEI. Trimming removed 4 bases at V and 9 bases at J, with 10 bases between. This CDR3 has 12 amino acids. The CDR3 nucleotides read TGTGCCAGCAGTGGTGAGGGGAGTGAGCAGTTCTTC. This codes for CASSGEGSEQFF. Combining the CDR3 with reference TRBV2 and TRBJ2-1 gives the whole variable domain EPEVTQTPSHQVTQMGQEVILRCVPISNHLYFYWYRQILGQKVEFLVSFYNNEISEKSEIFDDQFSVERPDGSNFTLKIRSTKLEDSAMYFCASSGEGSEQFFGPGTRLTVL.

This clone was picked up many times. This CDR3 is CASRSSYNEQFF. Written as DNA, the CDR3 is TGTGCCAGCAGGAGCTCCTACAATGAGCAGTTCTTC. The chain recombines TRBV3-1 with TRBJ2-1; D call uncertain. The CDR3 is made up of 12 amino acids. Per germline, CDR1 LGHDT and CDR2 YNNKEL (reference sequence). V was shortened by 6 bases and J by 0 bases, with 3 bases between the two germline ends.

This chain links TRBV12-3 or TRBV12-4 with TRBJ2-7; a weak D match, TRBD2 (6 bases). Between the trimmed V and J ends, which lost 4 bases and 7 bases, there was a span of 20 bases. The CDR3 runs 15 residues. The CDR3 here is CASSSGTGGSAEQYF. The CDR3 nucleotides are TGTGCCAGCAGTTCGGGGACTGGGGGTTCGGCAGAGCAGTACTTC.

Ten or more counts support this clone. The V gene is TRBV10-3, the J gene TRBJ2-3, with 10 bases that match TRBD2. CDR3 length: 17 amino acids. Unmatched junction bases numbered 7, after V lost 0 bases and J lost 4 bases. Germline V gene sequence: CDR1 ENHRY, CDR2 SYGVKD. The CDR3 DNA is TGTGCCATCAGTGAGTCGTATGGTAGCGGGAGGCCAGATACGCAGTATTTT. It translates to CAISESYGSGRPDTQYF.

This clone was counted many times. This may arise from a read error, as a much more abundant clone is one base away. V usage is TRBV2 and J usage is TRBJ1-2, with D unresolved. Germline lookup yields CDR1 SNHLY and CDR2 FYNNEI. The CDR3 sequence is 13 residues long. V was cut by 6 bases and J by 8 bases, with 16 bases left in between. This CDR3 reads CASSQKWGSGYTF. The CDR3 nucleotides are TGTGCCAGCAGCCAAAAGTGGGGAAGCGGCTACACCTTC.

Concerning this clone: Sequence at one end of the junction differs from germline and may be a read error. The V call is TRBV7-6, the J call TRBJ2-5; D is ambiguous. The CDR3 is 15 residues long. From germline, CDR1 is SGHVS and CDR2 FNYEAQ. CDR3 loop: CASSLMAAVVETQYF. In DNA, the CDR3 is TGTGCCAGCAGCTTAATGGCGGCAGTGGTGGAGACCCAATACTTC.

In this sample, this clone turned up many times. The chain couples TRBV7-6 to TRBJ2-3; 12 bases match TRBD2. Germline CDR1 SGHVS, CDR2 FNYEAQ. The length of the CDR3 is 18 residues. V lost 6 bases, J lost 6 bases, and 16 bases stayed unmatched. DNA for the CDR3: TGTGCCAGCAGTACCTTGGTTCTAGCGGGAGGGCTGGTCGATACGCAGTATTTT. Translating it yields CASSTLVLAGGLVDTQYF.

This clone was found many times. This chain joins TRBV11-2 and TRBJ2-7; possibly TRBD2 for D (6 bases). The CDR3 has 13 amino acids. Between the trimmed V and J ends, which lost 5 bases and 0 bases, there was a span of 8 bases. Germline assignment: CDR1 SGHAT and CDR2 FQNNGV. CDR3 coding DNA: TGTGCCAGCAGCCGGGACTCCTCCTACGAGCAGTACTTC. Translation gives CASSRDSSYEQYF.

By sample fraction, this clone is medium-sized. The chain uses TRBV11-1 and TRBJ2-7, with TRBD1 as a possible D gene (6 bases). This CDR3 spans 14 amino acids. The ends were cut back, 3 bases at V and 3 bases at J, with 12 bases in the middle. CDR1 SGHAT and CDR2 FQDESV come from the germline V gene (reference sequence). The CDR3 spells CASSFSGVGYEQYF. The CDR3, as DNA: TGTGCCAGCAGCTTTTCAGGGGTTGGCTACGAGCAGTACTTC.

This clone was observed many times. This chain's CDR3 is CASSIEQGETQYF. The CDR3, as DNA: TGTGCCAGTAGTATAGAGCAGGGAGAGACCCAGTACTTC. The chain combines TRBV19 with TRBJ2-5; the D gene is possibly TRBD1 (5 bases). CDR1 LNHDA and CDR2 SQIVND come from the germline V gene (reference sequence). Trimming cost V 0 bases and J 4 bases, with 6 bases left between them. This CDR3 is built from 13 residues. The variable domain in full, completed from reference TRBV19 and TRBJ2-5, reads DGGITQSPKYLFRKEGQNVTLSCEQNLNHDAMYWYRQDPGQGLRLIYYSQIVNDFQKGDIAEGYSVSREKKESFPLTVTSAQKNPTAFYLCASSIEQGETQYFGPGTRLLVL.

The rearrangement joins TRBV4-1 to TRBJ2-1; possible D gene TRBD2, 6 bases. The V gene lost 1 base and the J gene lost 7 bases, with 23 bases spanning the gap. Germline lookup yields CDR1 MGHRA and CDR2 YSYEKL. This CDR3 is 18 amino acids long. The CDR3 region has the DNA TGCGCCAGCAGCCAAGTGAGCACCTGGCGGGACTCCATAAATGAGCAGTTCTTC. Its protein is CASSQVSTWRDSINEQFF.

The table lists this clone with many counts. The V and J genes are TRBV19 and TRBJ2-4; 12 nucleotides match TRBD2. Trimming took 5 bases from V and 2 from J; bases not matched to a gene: 7. The germline V gene encodes CDR1 LNHDA and CDR2 SQIVND (reference sequence). The CDR3 is made up of 17 amino acids. DNA for the CDR3: TGTGCCAGTAGTCCGATGACTAGCGGGAGTCCCAAAAACATTCAGTACTTC. Residues: CASSPMTSGSPKNIQYF.

This clone occurred once. The gene calls are TRBV11-2 and TRBJ2-2; the D call may be TRBD1 or TRBD2 (5 bases each). The V end lost 2 bases, the J end lost 6 bases, and 10 bases lay between the germline ends. The CDR3 runs to 14 residues. Germline-derived CDR1 and CDR2 are SGHAT and FQNNGV. Here the CDR3 reads CASSLSRDAGELFF. DNA of the CDR3: TGTGCCAGCAGCTTAAGTCGGGACGCCGGGGAGCTGTTTTTT.

This CDR3 is CTIRSQGVTGELFF. CDR3 coding DNA: TGTACCATCAGGTCCCAGGGGGTAACCGGGGAGCTGTTTTTT. The V gene is TRBV6-1, the J gene TRBJ2-2; 7 nucleotides agree with TRBD1. The CDR3 extends over 14 amino acids. The V gene's germline CDR1 is MNHNS and CDR2 SASEGT.